This entry features one TCR beta chain sequence. Antigen: not known. A read error may explain this, as a much larger clone is one base away. Profiles of TCR beta VDJ and CDR3 were generated from a genomic DNA template. TCRdb processed the reads anew with MiXCR; each CDR3 protein has one entry. The table records fewer than 250,000 distinct CDR3 sequences, roughly 56% of them present only once. This sample is drawn from a study of CD8+CD57+ T cells in acquired aplastic anemia. In the study overall: The mean DNA yield obtained from sorted CD4+ and CD8+ cells came to approximately 3.2 ug. As sequenced from healthy donors, CD4+ cells averaged roughly 11 million reads. Study-wide results and limits: Patients and controls were found to share twenty-nine CD8+ CDR3 sequences.

The CDR3 has 11 amino acids. CDR1 and CDR2 (germline): LGHDT, YNNKEL (reference sequence). The origin of this receptor is a human donor in good health, serving as a control. The specimen was sorted CD4+, CD8+, or CD8+CD57+ T cells (not recorded which) from PBMCs. This rearrangement joins TRBV3-1 to TRBJ2-7; D is ambiguous. This CDR3 is CASGQLYEQYF. CDR3 in DNA: TGTGCCAGCGGCCAACTCTACGAGCAGTACTTC.